The next 2 T cell receptor beta chains were all read from a single sample in a study of shared clonotypes between healthy human individuals. The data were produced by immunoSEQ multiplex PCR, yet TCRdb's version contains in-frame clones alone and is incomplete. The table shows around 2.5 million clones, with 93% occurring only once. The sequencing sample was made of naive CD4+ T cells from PBMCs. Noted subset: CD45RA+ positively selected. Receptors were obtained from a man between 18 and 35 years old in good health. Some clones in this sample may be carry-over from other donors' samples.

The chain has TRBV18 and TRBJ1-1, with TRBD1 matching over 8 bases. J gave up 5 bases and V 6 bases, and 11 bases lay outside the gene matches. In germline, CDR1 is KGHSH, CDR2 LQKENI. This CDR3 spans 15 amino acids. CDR3 amino acids: CASSKDRVSPTEAFF. The DNA for the CDR3 is TGTGCCAGCTCCAAGGACAGGGTGTCCCCGACTGAAGCTTTCTTT.

This clone was picked up one time. The V call is TRBV7-8, the J call TRBJ2-1; 13 bases line up with TRBD2. The length of the CDR3 is 16 residues. Germline CDR1 reads SGHVS; CDR2 reads FQNEAQ. Trimming cost V 4 bases and J 7 bases; bases outside gene matches: 7. CDR3 sequence reads: CASSSWRTSGSNEQFF. The CDR3 DNA reads as TGTGCCAGCAGCTCATGGAGGACTAGCGGGAGTAATGAGCAGTTCTTC.